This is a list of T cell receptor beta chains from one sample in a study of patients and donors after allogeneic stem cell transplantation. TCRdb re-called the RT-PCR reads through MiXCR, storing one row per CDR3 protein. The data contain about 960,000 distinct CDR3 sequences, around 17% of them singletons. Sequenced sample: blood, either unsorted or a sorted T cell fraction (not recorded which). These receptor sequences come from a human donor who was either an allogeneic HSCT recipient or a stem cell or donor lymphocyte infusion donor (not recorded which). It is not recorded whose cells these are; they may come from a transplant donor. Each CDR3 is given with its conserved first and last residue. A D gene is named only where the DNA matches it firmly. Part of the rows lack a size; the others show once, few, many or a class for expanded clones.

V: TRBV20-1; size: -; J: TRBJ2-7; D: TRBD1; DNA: TGCAGTGCTTTAACAGGGGGAGGACCCTACGAGCAGTACTTC; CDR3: CSALTGGGPYEQYF
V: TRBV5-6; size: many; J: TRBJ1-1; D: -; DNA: TGTGCCAGCAGCTTAGTGATGACCGACACTGAAGCTTTCTTT; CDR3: CASSLVMTDTEAFF
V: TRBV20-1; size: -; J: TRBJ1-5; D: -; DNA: TGCAGTGCTAGAGCACCGGACGGACCGAATCAGCCCCAGCATTTT; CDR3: CSARAPDGPNQPQHF
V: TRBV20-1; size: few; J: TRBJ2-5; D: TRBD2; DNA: TGCAGTGCCATCAAGCGGGGGGGAGGGAAGACCCAGTACTTC; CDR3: CSAIKRGGGKTQYF
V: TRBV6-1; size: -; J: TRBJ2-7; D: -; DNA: TGTGCCAGCAGGGGGAGGACAGCGAATAACTACGAGCAGTACTTC; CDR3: CASRGRTANNYEQYF
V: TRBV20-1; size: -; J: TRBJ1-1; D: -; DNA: TGCAGTGCTAACAGGGCAGTGGGCGGGGGGCAGCAGACTGAAGCTTTCTTT; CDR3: CSANRAVGGGQQTEAFF
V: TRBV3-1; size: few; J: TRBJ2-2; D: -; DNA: TGTGCCAGCACCTTGAGGAGCGGGAACACCGGGGAGCTGTTTTTT; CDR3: CASTLRSGNTGELFF
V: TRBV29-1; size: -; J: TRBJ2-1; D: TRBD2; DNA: TGCACCGTGAGGGGTGCGGCGGGAGATCCCAGCTACAATGAGCAGTTCTTC; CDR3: CTVRGAAGDPSYNEQFF
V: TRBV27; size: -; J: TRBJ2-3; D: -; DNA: TGTGCCAGCAGTTTGGAGTCGGGCGGTATCAGCACAGATACGCAGTATTTT; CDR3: CASSLESGGISTDTQYF
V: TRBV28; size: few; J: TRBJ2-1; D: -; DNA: TGTGCCAGCAGTTTTCTAACCTCTCCCGGGCCCTCCTACAATGAGCAGTTCTTC; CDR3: CASSFLTSPGPSYNEQFF
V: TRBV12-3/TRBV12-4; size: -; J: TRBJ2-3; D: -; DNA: TGTGCCAGCAGTCCCCTTAGGGCCACAGATACGCAGTATTTT; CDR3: CASSPLRATDTQYF
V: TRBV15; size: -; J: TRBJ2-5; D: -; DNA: TGTGCCACCAGCGGCTGGTCGGTGCGAGGAGAGACCCAGTACTTC; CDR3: CATSGWSVRGETQYF
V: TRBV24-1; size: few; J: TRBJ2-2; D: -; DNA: TGTGCCACCAGTGGATCCATATTGACAGCGAACACCGGGGAGCTGTTTTTT; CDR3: CATSGSILTANTGELFF
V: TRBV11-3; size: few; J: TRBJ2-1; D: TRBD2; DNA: TGTGCCAGCAGCTTGTGGACTAGCGGAGGCTCCTACAATGAGCAGTTCTTC; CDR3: CASSLWTSGGSYNEQFF
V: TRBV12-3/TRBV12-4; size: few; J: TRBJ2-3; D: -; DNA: TGTGCCAGCACCACGGGGGATACGCAGTATTTT; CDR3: CASTTGDTQYF
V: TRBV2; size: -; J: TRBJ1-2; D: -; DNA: TGTGCCAGCAGTGAAAGGCTTTGGGGACGCGGTGCTGGCTACACCTTC; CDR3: CASSERLWGRGAGYTF
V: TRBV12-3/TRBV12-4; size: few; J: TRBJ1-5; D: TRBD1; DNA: TGTGCCAGCAGTTCCTCCCGACAGGGGCTCAATCAGCCCCAGCATTTT; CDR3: CASSSSRQGLNQPQHF
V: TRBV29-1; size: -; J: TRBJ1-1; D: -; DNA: TGCAGCGTTGACTATGTCACTGAAGCTTTCTTT; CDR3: CSVDYVTEAFF
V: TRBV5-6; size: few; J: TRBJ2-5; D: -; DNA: TGTGCCAGCAGCTCGAACCCCGGGCAGATAGAGACCCAGTACTTC; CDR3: CASSSNPGQIETQYF
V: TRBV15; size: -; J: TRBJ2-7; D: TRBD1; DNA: TGTGCCACCAGCACCCGGACAGGGGTTTACGAGCAGTACTTC; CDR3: CATSTRTGVYEQYF
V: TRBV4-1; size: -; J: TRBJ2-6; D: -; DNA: TGCGCCAGCAGCCAAGATTTTTGGGGCTCTGGGGCCAACGTCCTGACTTTC; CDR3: CASSQDFWGSGANVLTF
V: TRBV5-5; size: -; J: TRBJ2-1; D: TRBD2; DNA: TGTGCCAGCAGCTCGCGGGGACTAGCGGGGCCCTCCTACAATGAGCAGTTCTTC; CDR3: CASSSRGLAGPSYNEQFF
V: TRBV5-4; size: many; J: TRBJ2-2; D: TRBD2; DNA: TGTGCCAGCAGCTTCGGGGGGTTGAACACCGGGGAGCTGTTTTTT; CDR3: CASSFGGLNTGELFF
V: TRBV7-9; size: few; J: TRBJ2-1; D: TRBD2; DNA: TGTGCCAGCAGCCCGCCGACTAGCGGGTACAATGAGCAGTTCTTC; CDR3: CASSPPTSGYNEQFF
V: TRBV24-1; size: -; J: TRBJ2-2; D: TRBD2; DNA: TGTGCCACCAGTGAGGAGACTAGCGGGGGTCGCACCGGGGAGCTGTTTTTT; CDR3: CATSEETSGGRTGELFF
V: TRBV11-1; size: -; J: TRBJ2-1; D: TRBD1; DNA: TGTGCCAGCAGCTTGGAGGACAGGGGTACCTACAATGAGCAGTTCTTC; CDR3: CASSLEDRGTYNEQFF
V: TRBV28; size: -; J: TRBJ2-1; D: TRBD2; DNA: TGTGCCAGCAATCCAATCATGACTAGCGGGGAGGATTACAATGAGCAGTTCTTC; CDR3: CASNPIMTSGEDYNEQFF
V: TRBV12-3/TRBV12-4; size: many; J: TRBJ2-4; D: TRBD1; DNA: TGTGCCAGCAGTTTTTTCGGGACAGGGAATGCCAAAAACATTCAGTACTTC; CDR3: CASSFFGTGNAKNIQYF
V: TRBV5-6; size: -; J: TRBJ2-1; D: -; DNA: TGTGCCAGCAAACCCGGGGCGTGGAATGAGCAGTTCTTC; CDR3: CASKPGAWNEQFF
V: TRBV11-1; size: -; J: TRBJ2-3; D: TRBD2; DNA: TGTGCCAGCAGCTTAAAACTAGCGGGAGTATCAGATACGCAGTATTTT; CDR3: CASSLKLAGVSDTQYF
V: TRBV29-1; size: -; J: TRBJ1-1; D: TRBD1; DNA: TGCAGCGCCGGGGGGACAGGGAGATCTGAAGCTTTCTTT; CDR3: CSAGGTGRSEAFF
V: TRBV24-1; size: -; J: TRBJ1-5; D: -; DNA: TGTGCCACCAGTGGGGCGTATAGCAATCAGCCCCAGCATTTT; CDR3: CATSGAYSNQPQHF